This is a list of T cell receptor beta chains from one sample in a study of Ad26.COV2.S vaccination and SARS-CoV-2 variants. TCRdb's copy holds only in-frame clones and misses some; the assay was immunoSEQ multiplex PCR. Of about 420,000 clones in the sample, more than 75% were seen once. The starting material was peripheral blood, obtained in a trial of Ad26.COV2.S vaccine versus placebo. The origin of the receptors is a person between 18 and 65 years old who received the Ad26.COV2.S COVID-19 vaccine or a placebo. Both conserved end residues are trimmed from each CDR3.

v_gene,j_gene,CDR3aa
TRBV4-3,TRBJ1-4,ASSFRATNEKLF
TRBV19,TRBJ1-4,ASNQGQNEKLF
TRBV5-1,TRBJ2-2,ASRNGRLGPTGELF
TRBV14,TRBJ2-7,ASSQDSGGVKY
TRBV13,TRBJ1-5,ASSLGQGDQPQH
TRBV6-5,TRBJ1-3,ASSFSTGGYGNTIY
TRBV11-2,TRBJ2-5,ASGSSGETQY
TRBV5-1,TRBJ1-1,ASSLDTEAF
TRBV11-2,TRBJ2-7,ASSLNPGTTYEQY
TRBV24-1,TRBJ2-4,ATSDLDRGNIQY
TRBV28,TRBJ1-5,ASSFGNQPQH
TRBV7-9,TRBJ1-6,ASSLGAGEDSPLH
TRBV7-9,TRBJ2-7,ASSSVRYEQY
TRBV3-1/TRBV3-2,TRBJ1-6,ASSPSGQGYSPLH
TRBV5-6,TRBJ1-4,ASSIKARGNEKLF
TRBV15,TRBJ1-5,ATSRDRADQPQH
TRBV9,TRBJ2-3,ASSVASGGAATQY
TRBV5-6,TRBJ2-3,ASSFTDTQY
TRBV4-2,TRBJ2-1,ASSQGLAGSEQF
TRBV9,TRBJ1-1,ASSPSGGTEAF
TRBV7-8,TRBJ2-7,ASSYGEQY
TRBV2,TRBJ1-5,ASSDGRDNQPQH
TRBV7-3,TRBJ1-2,ASSLTGQGGYGYT
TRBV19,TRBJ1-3,ASSIGTTSGNTIY
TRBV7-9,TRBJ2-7,ASSPYYEQY
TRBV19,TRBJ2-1,ASSTGIGSYNEQF
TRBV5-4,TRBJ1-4,ASSLQGTNEKLF
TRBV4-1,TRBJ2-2,ASSQSTKTGELF
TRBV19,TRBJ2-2,ASSLQGGPGELF
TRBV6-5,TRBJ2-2,ASSYAETGELF
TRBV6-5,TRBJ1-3,ASSLQGDTIY
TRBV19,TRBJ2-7,ASSWAKGAIYEQY
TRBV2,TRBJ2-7,ASSEGTGYYEQY
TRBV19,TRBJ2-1,ASSLGGAYNEQF
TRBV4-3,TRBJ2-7,ASSQQLRGPGEQY
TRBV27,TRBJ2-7,ASSSLTPGHTYEQY
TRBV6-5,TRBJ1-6,ASSYSGQVQNSPLH
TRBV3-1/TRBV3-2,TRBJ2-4,ASSQEGRPTKNIQY
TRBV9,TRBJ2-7,ASSVGGNNEQY
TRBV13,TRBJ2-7,ASSLGRGGEQY
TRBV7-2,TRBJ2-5,ASSLDLGTETQY